Listed here are 8 T cell receptor beta chains from one sample, sequenced in a study of prognosis after radiotherapy for stage I lung cancer. Amplification of the TCR beta CDR3 (from genomic DNA) was done by two-round multiplex PCR. Individual primers that were specific to each TRBV and TRBJ gene served in first-round PCR. TCRdb reprocessed the multiplex PCR reads via MiXCR and lists one record per CDR3 protein. The table lists under 13,000 distinct CDR3 sequences, roughly 50% of them singletons. The sequenced sample was PBMCs, obtained before or after stereotactic body radiation therapy (not recorded which). The receptors were sampled from a donor of 50 years or more with non-small cell lung cancer.

Remarks on this clonotype: This may arise from a read error, as a much more abundant clone is one base away. The chain recombines TRBV3-2 with TRBJ2-3; TRBD2, the table's D call, lacks a check against the DNA. TRBV3-2 is a known pseudogene. This CDR3 comprises 16 residues. DNA of the CDR3: TGTGCCAGCAGCCGAGGGACGCGGGAGGGCGGGAATACGCAGTATTTT. This sequence encodes CASSRGTREGGNTQYF.

CDR3: CSARGTGGFNQPQHF. CDR3 nucleotide sequence: TGCAGTGCTAGAGGTACTGGGGGTTTCAATCAGCCCCAGCATTTT. V and J are TRBV20-1 and TRBJ1-5, with D perhaps matching TRBD1 (5 bases). Per germline, CDR1 DFQATT and CDR2 SNEGSKA (reference sequence). V was shortened by 1 base and J by 3 bases, with 13 bases between the two germline ends. The CDR3 runs to 15 residues.

This clonotype is labeled as medium-sized. The rearrangement joins TRBV28 to TRBJ2-7, with 9 bases lining up with TRBD1. With 2 bases clipped from V and 6 bases from J, the junction kept 8 bases outside the gene matches. The germline V gene has CDR1 MDHEN and CDR2 SYDVKM. The CDR3 runs 15 residues. The CDR3 spells CASSLRDRVMREQYF. As DNA, the CDR3 is TGTGCCAGCAGTTTAAGGGACAGGGTTATGCGCGAGCAGTACTTC.

This clonotype was observed a few times. The junction departs from the called germline gene at one end, perhaps through a read error. The chain links TRBV6-2 or TRBV6-3 to TRBJ2-2; tentatively, D is TRBD1 (6 bases). Germline lookup yields CDR1 MNHEY and CDR2 SVGEGT. There are 18 residues in the CDR3. The CDR3 DNA sequence: TGTGCCAGCAGTGAATCCCTACTGATAGGGGGTACAACCGGTGAGCTGTTTTTT. Amino acid sequence: CASSESLLIGGTTGELFF.

This clonotype has at least ten counts. The chain joins TRBV6-2 or TRBV6-3 to TRBJ2-7; a weak D match, TRBD2 (6 bases). Per the germline V gene, CDR1 is MNHEY and CDR2 is SVGEGT. V shed 2 bases and J shed 1 base, with 12 bases lying between them. The CDR3 covers 15 residues. The CDR3, as DNA: TGTGCCAGCAGTTACCCGCTGGGAGGTTCCTACGAGCAGTACTTC. This sequence encodes CASSYPLGGSYEQYF.

This clonotype is medium-sized. The rearrangement links TRBV14 to TRBJ1-3, with a weak D call TRBD1 (5 bases). The CDR3 is 15 residues long. Between the trimmed V and J ends, which lost 5 bases and 0 bases, there was a span of 11 bases. The germline gives CDR1 SGHDN, CDR2 FVKESK. CDR3 protein: CASSRDGSSGNTIYF. In DNA form, the CDR3 reads TGTGCCAGCAGCAGGGACGGCTCCTCTGGAAACACCATATATTTT.

This clonotype has more than one count but fewer than ten. This sequence joins TRBV20-1 and TRBJ2-1; possibly TRBD2 for D (5 bases). The CDR3 runs 13 residues. Trimming stripped 3 bases from V and 6 bases from J, with 12 bases between. Germline CDR1 and CDR2: DFQATT and SNEGSKA (reference sequence). CDR3 sequence reads: CSARAFTSNEQFF. In nucleotides, the CDR3 is TGCAGTGCTAGGGCCTTTACTAGCAATGAGCAGTTCTTC.

Note on this clonotype: Only one base separates this from a far larger clonotype, so it likely reflects a read error. J is TRBJ1-1 and V is TRBV6-4; unclear D gene. CDR3 length: 13 amino acids. Germline values: CDR1 MRHNA, CDR2 SNTAGT. Written as DNA, the CDR3 is TGTGCCAGCAGTTACGGGAGGAACACTGAACCTTTCTTT. Translated, it gives CASSYGRNTEPFF.